The sequence of this T cell receptor beta chain was determined in a study of blood T cell repertoires in COVID-19. Study-level background: Collection of acute and convalescent COVID-19 samples took place in the United States, Italy and Spain.

Germline CDR1 is SGHDT and CDR2 is YYEEEE. This CDR3 has 12 residues. V lost 3 bases, J lost 3 bases, and 5 bases lay in between. Profiling relied on immunoSEQ multiplex PCR, and the TCRdb table lists in-frame clones only, not all of them. This sample has more than 250,000 clones; around 90% occur once, and the top ten carry 1%. Comments on this clone: This CDR3 is also generated by other DNA sequences in the sample.

This sequence joins TRBV5-6 and TRBJ2-3; D is unresolved. This TCR was sampled from a man between 45 and 60 years old with active or convalescent COVID-19. The sequenced material came from peripheral blood. CDR3 nucleotides: TGTGCCAGCAGCTCGAGTACAGATACGCAGTATTTT. This encodes CASSSSTDTQYF. The full variable domain, completed using reference TRBV5-6 and TRBJ2-3, is DAGVTQSPTHLIKTRGQQVTLRCSPKSGHDTVSWYQQALGQGPQFIFQYYEEEERQRGNFPDRFSGHQFPNYSSELNVNALLLGDSALYLCASSSSTDTQYFGPGTRLTVL.